What follows are 22 T cell receptor beta chains derived from one specimen sequenced in a study of breast tumors, draining lymph nodes, adjacent tissues. TCRdb reprocessed the multiplex PCR reads via MiXCR and lists one record per CDR3 protein. The table includes roughly 80,000 distinct CDR3 sequences, roughly a fifth detected once. Axillary draining lymph nodes of breast cancer patients supplied the node samples. Sequencing was carried out using axillary lymph node tissue. The receptors derive from a female donor with breast cancer. Some clones in this sample may be carry-over from other donors' samples.

This clonotype was found many times. The CDR3 DNA sequence: TGTGCCAGCAGCGTAGCCGGTGACGGCTCTGGGGCCAACGTCCTGACTTTC. Its translation: CASSVAGDGSGANVLTF. The chain recombines TRBV9 with TRBJ2-6; no clear D gene. V was pared by 0 bases and J by 0 bases, with 10 bases between. This CDR3 has 17 amino acids. Germline V gene lookup returns CDR1 SGDLS and CDR2 YYNGEE.

This clonotype was counted ten times or more. The J gene is TRBJ2-3, the V gene TRBV4-2, with D uncertain. The CDR3 sequence is 13 residues long. CDR1 is LGHNA, CDR2 YNFKEQ, per germline. Trimming left V 1 base short and J 4 bases short, with 6 bases between. The CDR3 DNA reads TGTGCCAGCAGCCAAGCCCGGTCAGATACGCAGTATTTT. Translation gives CASSQARSDTQYF.

This clonotype has ten or more counts. This chain uses TRBV7-2 with TRBJ2-1, with a tentative D call TRBD2 (7 bases). Germline V gene sequence: CDR1 SGHTA, CDR2 FQGNSA. CDR3 size: 15 residues. Trimming took 1 base from V and 8 from J, leaving 15 bases between them. The CDR3 here is CASSLVGGGGDEQFF. The CDR3 region has the DNA TGTGCCAGCAGCTTAGTGGGAGGGGGGGGCGATGAGCAGTTCTTC.

Ten or more counts support this clonotype. This sequence joins TRBV7-2 and TRBJ2-1; 9 nucleotides match TRBD2. The length of the CDR3 is 14 residues. The germline gives CDR1 SGHTA, CDR2 FQGNSA. With V trimmed by 4 bases and J by 6 bases, 4 bases remained unmatched. In DNA, the CDR3 is TGTGCCAGCAGCTCTAGCGGGGTTAGCAATGAGCAGTTCTTC. This gives the protein CASSSSGVSNEQFF.

The table lists this clonotype with many counts. The chain recombines TRBV6-5 with TRBJ1-2; D is possibly TRBD1 (5 bases). V shed 6 bases and J shed 2 bases, with 10 bases lying between them. In germline, CDR1 is MNHEY, CDR2 SVGAGI. This CDR3 has 13 residues. Written as DNA, the CDR3 is TGTGCCAGCAGACGACAGCGAAACTATGGCTACACCTTC. As protein: CASRRQRNYGYTF.

This chain uses TRBV6-5 with TRBJ2-1; D may match TRBD1 or TRBD2 (5 bases each). The CDR3 sequence is 16 residues long. Looked up from germline, CDR1 is MNHEY and CDR2 is SVGAGI. Trimming pared 2 bases from V and 4 bases from J, leaving 15 bases between. The CDR3 loop reads CASSYGTDGAYNEQFF. The CDR3 coding sequence is TGTGCCAGCAGTTACGGGACGGACGGGGCGTACAATGAGCAGTTCTTC.

About this clonotype: A much larger clone differs by one base, so this may be a read error. The CDR3 sequence is CASSPPAGGVEKLSF. In nucleotides, the CDR3 is TGTGCCAGTAGTCCCCCTGCAGGGGGCGTTGAAAAACTGTCTTTT. The genes are TRBV19 and TRBJ1-4; 8 nucleotides agree with TRBD1. CDR3 length: 15 residues. Germline CDR1 is LNHDA and CDR2 is SQIVND (reference sequence).

This clonotype was detected ten times or more. This chain links TRBV5-1 with TRBJ2-1; 8 positions agree with TRBD2. This CDR3 comprises 16 residues. Germline values: CDR1 SGHRS, CDR2 YFSETQ. V was pared by 0 bases and J by 5 bases, with 7 bases of the junction left unmatched. The CDR3 DNA reads as TGCGCCAGCAGCTTGGGGCCGGGACTAGGTAACAATGAGCAGTTCTTC. Protein product: CASSLGPGLGNNEQFF.

Ten or more counts support this clonotype. The CDR3 DNA follows: TGTGCCAGCAGCTTACGACAGGGAGAGGCTAATGAAAAACTGTTTTTT. Its protein product is CASSLRQGEANEKLFF. The rearrangement links TRBV11-3 to TRBJ1-4; 7 bases are shared with TRBD1. J was trimmed by 3 bases and V by 2 bases; bases with no gene match: 6. There are 16 residues in the CDR3. The germline gives CDR1 SGHNT, CDR2 YENEEA.

This clonotype was counted many times. This chain joins TRBV6-4 and TRBJ2-1; perhaps TRBD2 as D (6 bases). V lost 0 bases, J lost 6 bases, and 12 bases lay in between. CDR1 and CDR2 (germline): MRHNA, SNTAGT. This CDR3 contains 15 residues. In nucleotides, the CDR3 is TGTGCCAGCAGTGACTCGACGGGAGAGGCCAATGAGCAGTTCTTC. Translation gives CASSDSTGEANEQFF.

This clonotype was observed many times. The rearrangement uses TRBV6-1 and TRBJ2-7, with 9 bases matching TRBD1. The CDR3 totals 15 residues. The V segment lost 4 bases and the J segment 2 bases; nucleotides outside the gene matches: 6. Germline V lookup: CDR1 MNHNS, CDR2 SASEGT. The CDR3 loop is CASSGGTGLTYEQYF. The CDR3 DNA sequence: TGTGCCAGCAGTGGAGGGACAGGGTTGACCTACGAGCAGTACTTC.

J is TRBJ1-1 and V is TRBV7-9; D ambiguous. Germline CDR1 is SEHNR and CDR2 is FQNEAQ (reference sequence). The CDR3 is 12 residues long. Between the trimmed V and J ends, which lost 4 bases and 4 bases, there was a span of 7 bases. CDR3 DNA: TGTGCCAGCAGCTCCTCTGGCACTGAAGCTTTCTTT. It is translated as CASSSSGTEAFF.

The chain recombines TRBV6-1 with TRBJ2-5, with TRBD2 matching 9 bases. The V gene's germline CDR1 is MNHNS and CDR2 SASEGT. This CDR3 spans 14 amino acids. Trimming removed 8 bases from V and 7 bases from J; junction bases left unmatched: 11. The CDR3 spells CASLSGSGGGTQYF. The CDR3 nucleotides are TGTGCCAGCCTTAGCGGGAGTGGTGGAGGGACCCAGTACTTC.

This rearrangement joins TRBV28 to TRBJ1-2, with D uncertain. V lost 2 bases, J lost 3 bases, and 7 bases lay in between. CDR3 length: 13 amino acids. CDR1 and CDR2 (germline): MDHEN, SYDVKM. The CDR3 spells CASSLPGHYGYTF. The CDR3 nucleotides read TGTGCCAGCAGTTTACCCGGACACTATGGCTACACCTTC.

Only a few counts were recorded for this clonotype. A much larger clone differs by one base, so this may be a read error. V and J are TRBV7-3 and TRBJ2-5; no clear D. The CDR3 loop spans 13 amino acids. Germline CDR1 and CDR2: SGHTA and FQGTGA. CDR3 sequence: CASSYTAQGTQYF. Here the CDR3 DNA reads TGTGCCAGCAGCTACACTGCCCAAGGGACCCAGTACTTC.

The table lists this clonotype with many counts. V is TRBV6-2 or TRBV6-3 and J is TRBJ2-1; D possibly matches TRBD1 or TRBD2 (5 bases each). This CDR3 has 16 residues. V was cut by 7 bases and J by 0 bases, with 16 bases left in between. Germline lookup yields CDR1 MNHEY and CDR2 SVGEGT. CDR3 sequence reads: CASKPDEGTSYNEQFF. DNA of the CDR3: TGTGCCAGCAAACCGGACGAAGGGACCTCCTACAATGAGCAGTTCTTC.

This clonotype was counted only a few times. CDR3 amino acids: CASSILPGGSGGELFF. The CDR3 region has the DNA TGTGCCAGCAGTATCCTACCAGGGGGCAGCGGTGGGGAGCTGTTTTTT. The chain uses TRBV27 and TRBJ2-2; 8 bases align to TRBD1. Losses at the gene ends were 5 bases for V and 8 bases for J; bases not matched to a gene: 13. The CDR3 covers 16 residues. CDR1 MNHEY and CDR2 SMNVEV come from the germline V gene (reference sequence).

This clonotype was observed at least ten times. The gene calls are TRBV20-1 and TRBJ2-1; D is perhaps TRBD2 (5 bases). Germline CDR1 is DFQATT and CDR2 is SNEGSKA (reference sequence). This CDR3 contains 17 residues. Deletions cut 0 bases from V and 2 bases from J, with 17 bases between. CDR3 protein: CSARDRPEGRTYNEQFF. In nucleotides, the CDR3 is TGCAGTGCTAGAGATCGGCCTGAGGGTCGAACCTACAATGAGCAGTTCTTC.

This clonotype was recorded at least ten times. This sequence joins TRBV12-3 or TRBV12-4 and TRBJ1-5, with unresolved D. CDR3 size: 15 residues. V lost 6 bases and J lost 2, with 14 bases in between. The CDR3 DNA is TGTGCCAGCAGGTCAGACCTGGCGGGCAATCAGCCCCAGCATTTT. Translated: CASRSDLAGNQPQHF.

This clonotype was detected many times. V usage is TRBV24-1 and J usage is TRBJ2-1; 13 bases are a match to TRBD2. Germline values: CDR1 KGHDR, CDR2 SFDVKD. The ends lost 3 bases at V and 3 bases at J; junction bases unmatched: 4. This CDR3 has 17 residues. Written as DNA, the CDR3 is TGTGCCACCAGTGATCCTGGACTAGCGGGAGTCTACAATGAGCAGTTCTTC. This codes for CATSDPGLAGVYNEQFF.

As regards this clonotype: Given a much more abundant clone one base away, this may be a read error. The chain combines TRBV5-1 with TRBJ2-1; a possible D gene is TRBD2 (6 bases). The CDR3 covers 11 residues. Germline V gene data show CDR1 as SGHRS and CDR2 as YFSETQ. Trimming left V 7 bases short and J 9 bases short, with 11 bases between. This chain's CDR3 is CASGRGGEQFF. CDR3 DNA: TGCGCCAGCGGCCGGGGAGGTGAGCAGTTCTTC.

The V and J genes are TRBV18 and TRBJ2-7; 8 bases fit TRBD1. Germline-derived CDR1 and CDR2 are KGHSH and LQKENI. The V and J ends lost 5 bases and 5 bases, in that order; junction bases with no gene match: 5. There are 13 residues in the CDR3. The CDR3, as DNA: TGTGCCAGCTCATATGACAGGGGCAACGAGCAGTACTTC. It translates to CASSYDRGNEQYF.